These 5 T cell receptor beta chains came from one sample sequenced in a study of control samples from healthy donors and cancer patients. TCRdb keeps only in-frame clones here, not all; method: immunoSEQ multiplex PCR. The table lists more than 90,000 clones, around 88% of them singletons. Sequenced: blood. These receptor sequences come from a man younger than 40 in good health.

This clone has a single count. The sample holds other DNA sequences that translate to the same CDR3. V usage is TRBV6-2 or TRBV6-3 and J usage is TRBJ2-2; 7 bases map to TRBD2. V shed 5 bases, J shed 1 base, and the junction held 4 bases outside the gene matches. The CDR3 contains 15 residues. Germline V gives CDR1 MNHEY, CDR2 SVGEGT. The CDR3 loop is CASSGLAENTGELFF. Written as DNA, the CDR3 is TGTGCCAGCAGTGGCCTAGCGGAGAACACCGGGGAGCTGTTTTTT.

V usage is TRBV7-2 and J usage is TRBJ2-5; 9 bases fit TRBD2. Germline loops: CDR1 SGHTA, CDR2 FQGNSA. After removal of 5 bases from V and 1 base from J, the junction contained 2 bases not matched to a gene. The CDR3 has 14 amino acids. CDR3 loop: CASSQTSGQETQYF. CDR3 in DNA: TGTGCCAGCAGCCAGACTAGCGGCCAAGAGACCCAGTACTTC.

This rearrangement joins TRBV3-1 (or the pseudogene TRBV3-2) to TRBJ2-2, with D possibly TRBD1 on 6 matching bases. The CDR3 is 13 residues long. The germline V gene has CDR1 LGHDT and CDR2 YNNKEL (reference sequence). Trimming cost V 7 bases and J 4 bases, with 10 bases left between them. As DNA, the CDR3 is TGTGCCAGCAACAGGGCGGGCACCGGGGAGCTGTTTTTT. Encoded protein: CASNRAGTGELFF.

V and J are TRBV6-2 or TRBV6-3 and TRBJ2-1; D is unresolved. Trimming cost V 4 bases and J 4 bases, with 11 bases left between them. Germline CDR1 and CDR2: MNHEY and SVGEGT. The CDR3 is 14 residues long. The chain's CDR3 is CASSWDGGYNEQFF. Here the CDR3 DNA reads TGTGCCAGCAGTTGGGATGGCGGTTACAATGAGCAGTTCTTC.

V is TRBV5-1 and J is TRBJ1-5; 7 bases align to TRBD1. Germline CDR1 SGHRS, CDR2 YFSETQ. The CDR3 covers 14 residues. V lost 3 bases to trimming and J lost 2 bases; unmatched junction nucleotides: 2. CDR3 coding DNA: TGCGCCAGCAGCTCTGGACAGGGCAATCAGCCCCAGCATTTT. Its protein product is CASSSGQGNQPQHF.